These 17 T cell receptor beta chains came from one sample sequenced in a study of blood T cell repertoires in COVID-19. Some clones are missing from TCRdb's copy, which holds only in-frame ones; the method was immunoSEQ multiplex PCR. The repertoire holds 190,000 or so clones, with almost 85% as singletons. Specimen: peripheral blood. Receptors were obtained from a human donor with acute or convalescent COVID-19. The donor label of this sample is uncertain.

This chain connects TRBV4-1 to TRBJ1-2; tentative D call: TRBD1 (6 bases). The CDR3 is made up of 15 amino acids. V was cut by 4 bases and J by 0 bases, with 12 bases left in between. Germline loops: CDR1 MGHRA, CDR2 YSYEKL. Here the CDR3 DNA reads TGCGCCAGCAGCCTACAGGGCTCAGCTAACTATGGCTACACCTTC. Translating it yields CASSLQGSANYGYTF.

The chain combines TRBV12-3 or TRBV12-4 with TRBJ2-7, with a possible D match to TRBD1 (5 bases). V lost 2 bases, J lost 3 bases, and 8 bases lay in between. The CDR3 spans 13 residues. The chain's CDR3 is CASSLYQGYEQYF. The CDR3 coding sequence is TGTGCCAGCAGTTTATACCAGGGCTACGAGCAGTACTTC.

CDR3 DNA sequence: TGTGCCAGTAGTATGGAATCGGGAGGCCCATACAATGAGCAGTTCTTC. It specifies CASSMESGGPYNEQFF. The genes are TRBV19 and TRBJ2-1; 7 nucleotides align to TRBD2. The CDR3 is made up of 16 amino acids. The V and J ends lost 3 bases and 4 bases, in that order; junction bases with no gene match: 9. CDR1 LNHDA and CDR2 SQIVND come from the germline V gene (reference sequence).

As for this clone: Additional DNA sequences in this sample encode the identical CDR3. The chain uses TRBV18 and TRBJ1-5; TRBD1 agrees at 8 bases. The trim removed 3 bases at V and 6 bases at J, leaving 7 bases unmatched. This CDR3 spans 15 amino acids. The V gene's germline CDR1 is KGHSH and CDR2 LQKENI. In DNA form, the CDR3 reads TGTGCCAGCTCACCCTCAGGACAGGGAGGTCAGCCCCAGCATTTT. This translates into CASSPSGQGGQPQHF.

The chain employs TRBV5-6 and TRBJ1-3; D perhaps matches TRBD1 (6 bases). Germline assignment: CDR1 SGHDT and CDR2 YYEEEE. The CDR3 has 15 residues. The V end lost 2 bases, the J end lost 0 bases, and 9 bases lay between the germline ends. CDR3 coding DNA: TGTGCCAGCAGCTTAAGGACAGTCTCTGGAAACACCATATATTTT. This sequence encodes CASSLRTVSGNTIYF. The whole variable domain, remainder taken from reference TRBV5-6 and TRBJ1-3, is DAGVTQSPTHLIKTRGQQVTLRCSPKSGHDTVSWYQQALGQGPQFIFQYYEEEERQRGNFPDRFSGHQFPNYSSELNVNALLLGDSALYLCASSLRTVSGNTIYFGEGSWLTVV.

The rearrangement links TRBV6-5 to TRBJ2-3, with 7 bases aligning to TRBD1. Trimming cost V 5 bases and J 5 bases; bases outside gene matches: 7. The CDR3 loop spans 14 amino acids. Germline CDR1 reads MNHEY; CDR2 reads SVGAGI. The CDR3 DNA sequence: TGTGCCAGCAGTCTAGACAGGGCCCAAGATACGCAGTATTTT. Translated: CASSLDRAQDTQYF.

The genes are TRBV7-2 and TRBJ2-7; the match to TRBD2 covers 8 bases. This CDR3 is built from 13 residues. Germline V gene data show CDR1 as SGHTA and CDR2 as FQGNSA. V shed 5 bases, J shed 3 bases, and the junction held 3 bases outside the gene matches. CDR3 nucleotide sequence: TGTGCCAGCAGCACTAGCGGTTTCTACGAGCAGTACTTC. Translation: CASSTSGFYEQYF.

The genes are TRBV7-9 and TRBJ1-2; TRBD1 agrees at 12 bases. Looked up from germline, CDR1 is SEHNR and CDR2 is FQNEAQ (reference sequence). V lost 5 bases and J lost 3; bases outside the gene matches: 7. CDR3 length equals 16 residues. CDR3 loop: CASSPGQGAIDYGYTF. Here the CDR3 DNA reads TGTGCCAGCAGCCCGGGACAGGGGGCAATCGACTATGGCTACACCTTC.

The chain has TRBV5-1 and TRBJ1-5, with no clear D. This CDR3 contains 14 residues. Germline V gene lookup returns CDR1 SGHRS and CDR2 YFSETQ. V was shortened by 2 bases and J by 2 bases, with 8 bases between the two germline ends. The CDR3 reads CASSFGEGNQPQHF. As DNA, the CDR3 is TGCGCCAGCAGCTTCGGGGAGGGCAATCAGCCCCAGCATTTT.

This clone was recorded a few times. The chain employs TRBV10-3 and TRBJ2-7; TRBD2 matches 7 bases. V was pared by 8 bases and J by 2 bases, with 6 bases of the junction left unmatched. This CDR3 has 13 amino acids. Germline V lookup: CDR1 ENHRY, CDR2 SYGVKD. The CDR3 reads CAIGKGRAYEQYF. Written as DNA, the CDR3 is TGTGCCATCGGAAAAGGGAGGGCCTACGAGCAGTACTTC.

This chain connects TRBV7-2 to TRBJ2-1, with a possible D match to TRBD1 (6 bases). Deletions cut 4 bases from V and 9 bases from J, with 16 bases between. Germline V gene data show CDR1 as SGHTA and CDR2 as FQGNSA. The CDR3 length is 14 residues. The chain's CDR3 is CASSSPDSRAEQFF. CDR3 DNA: TGTGCCAGCAGCTCTCCGGACAGTCGGGCTGAGCAGTTCTTC. The full variable domain, its missing parts supplied by reference TRBV7-2 and TRBJ2-1, is GAGVSQSPSNKVTEKGKDVELRCDPISGHTALYWYRQSLGQGLEFLIYFQGNSAPDKSGLPSDRFSAERTGGSVSTLTIQRTQQEDSAVYLCASSSPDSRAEQFFGPGTRLTVL.

As to this clone: An end of the junction differs from the germline gene, which may be a read error. The V call is TRBV28, the J call TRBJ2-1; D may be TRBD2 (6 bases). This CDR3 is 14 amino acids long. Germline V gene sequence: CDR1 MDHEN, CDR2 SYDVKM. CDR3 sequence (DNA): TGTGCCAGCGGGTCACCGGGACTTCACAAGGAGCAGTTCTTC. Translated: CASGSPGLHKEQFF.

This chain joins TRBV7-2 and TRBJ2-6; TRBD2 might be the D (5 bases). This CDR3 is 17 amino acids long. Germline V gene lookup returns CDR1 SGHTA and CDR2 FQGNSA. Deletions cut 7 bases from V and 2 bases from J, with 18 bases between. The CDR3 DNA is TGTGCCAGCACCGACCCTCGGGGTAACGCTGGGGCCAACGTCCTGACTTTC. Amino acids: CASTDPRGNAGANVLTF.

V usage is TRBV28 and J usage is TRBJ1-1, with D unresolved. CDR1 is MDHEN and CDR2 is SYDVKM in the germline V gene. There are 14 residues in the CDR3. Trimming left V 8 bases short and J 2 bases short, with 15 bases between. The CDR3 region is CASSMATINTEAFF. CDR3 sequence (DNA): TGTGCCAGCTCGATGGCCACGATAAACACTGAAGCTTTCTTT.

V is TRBV5-1 and J is TRBJ2-2; 7 nucleotides agree with TRBD2. J gave up 2 bases and V 4 bases, and 5 bases lay outside the gene matches. This CDR3 has 15 amino acids. Germline loops: CDR1 SGHRS, CDR2 YFSETQ. Here the CDR3 DNA reads TGCGCCAGCAGCCCGGAGCGGGGAAACACCGGGGAGCTGTTTTTT. Its protein is CASSPERGNTGELFF.

The rearrangement joins TRBV27 to TRBJ2-3; TRBD1 matches at 10 bases. V lost 6 bases, J lost 3 bases, and 6 bases stayed unmatched. The V gene's germline CDR1 is MNHEY and CDR2 SMNVEV (reference sequence). CDR3 length: 15 residues. CDR3 amino acids: CASRDRGYLTDTQYF. CDR3 nucleotides: TGTGCCAGCAGGGACAGGGGGTACTTGACAGATACGCAGTATTTT.

The gene calls are TRBV10-3 and TRBJ2-7; the match to TRBD1 covers 9 bases. Germline V lookup: CDR1 ENHRY, CDR2 SYGVKD. The CDR3 has 15 amino acids. With V trimmed by 1 base and J by 4 bases, 5 bases remained unmatched. CDR3 nucleotide sequence: TGTGCCATCAGTGAGTTCGGGACAGGGAGATACGAGCAGTACTTC. This gives the protein CAISEFGTGRYEQYF.